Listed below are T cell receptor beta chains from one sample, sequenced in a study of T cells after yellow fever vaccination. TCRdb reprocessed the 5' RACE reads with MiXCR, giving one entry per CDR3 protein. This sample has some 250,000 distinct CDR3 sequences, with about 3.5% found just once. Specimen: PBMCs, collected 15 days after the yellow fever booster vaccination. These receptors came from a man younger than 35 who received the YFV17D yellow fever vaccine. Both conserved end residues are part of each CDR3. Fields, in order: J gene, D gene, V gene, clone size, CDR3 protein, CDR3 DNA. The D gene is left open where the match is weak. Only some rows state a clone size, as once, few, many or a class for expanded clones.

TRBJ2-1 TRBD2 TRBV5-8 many CASSLGLRGGQNEQFF TGTGCCAGCAGCTTGGGATTGCGGGGGGGCCAGAATGAGCAGTTCTTC
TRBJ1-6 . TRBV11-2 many CASSLSLEGYRPLHF TGTGCCAGCAGCTTATCGTTGGAGGGTTATCGGCCCCTCCACTTT
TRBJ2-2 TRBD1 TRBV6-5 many CASSYTGVGTGELFF TGTGCCAGCAGTTATACAGGGGTTGGCACCGGGGAGCTGTTTTTT
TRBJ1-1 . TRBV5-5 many CASSEGAPGGTEAFF TGTGCCAGCAGCGAGGGCGCTCCGGGGGGCACTGAAGCTTTCTTT
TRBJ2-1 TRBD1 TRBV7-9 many CASSPWTGGNEQFF TGTGCCAGCAGCCCTTGGACAGGCGGCAATGAGCAGTTCTTC
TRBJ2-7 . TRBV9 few CASSVTPTSYEQYF TGTGCCAGCAGCGTAACCCCCACTTCGTACGAGCAGTACTTC
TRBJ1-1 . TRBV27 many CASSLGGSKAFF TGTGCCAGCAGTTTGGGGGGGAGCAAAGCTTTCTTT
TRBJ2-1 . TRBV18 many CASSPPLGGRTFEGSYNEQFF TGTGCCAGCTCACCACCGTTGGGCGGACGGACATTTGAAGGCTCCTACAATGAGCAGTTCTTC
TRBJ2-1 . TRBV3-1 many CASSQARDQEQFF TGTGCCAGCAGCCAAGCGCGCGATCAGGAGCAGTTCTTC
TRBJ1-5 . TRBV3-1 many CASSQRESTQPQHF TGTGCCAGCAGCCAACGGGAGTCGACACAGCCCCAGCATTTT
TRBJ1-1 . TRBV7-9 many CASSLTFYNTEAFF TGTGCCAGCAGCTTGACCTTTTACAACACTGAAGCTTTCTTT
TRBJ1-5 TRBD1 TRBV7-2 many CASSPGQGRNQPQHF TGTGCCAGCAGCCCCGGACAGGGAAGGAATCAGCCCCAGCATTTT
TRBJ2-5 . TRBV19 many CASSQGGQETQYF TGTGCCAGTAGTCAAGGGGGCCAAGAGACCCAGTACTTC
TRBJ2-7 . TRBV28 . CASSLNRDGHYEQYF TGTGCCAGCAGTTTAAACCGGGACGGACATTACGAGCAGTACTTC
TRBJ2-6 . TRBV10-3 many CAISGAGAGSGANVLTF TGTGCCATCAGTGGGGCAGGGGCCGGCTCTGGGGCCAACGTCCTGACTTTC
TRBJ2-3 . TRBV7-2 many CASTQISGRPDADTQYF TGTGCCAGCACCCAGATTTCGGGACGCCCAGACGCAGATACGCAGTATTTT
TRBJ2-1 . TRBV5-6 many CASSLAVTRRAAEQFF TGTGCCAGCAGCTTGGCCGTCACTAGGAGGGCGGCTGAGCAGTTCTTC
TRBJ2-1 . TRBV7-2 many CASSLSPAKQEQFF TGTGCCAGCAGCTTATCCCCAGCGAAGCAGGAGCAGTTCTTC
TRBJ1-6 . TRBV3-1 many CASSQEGGTYNSPLHF TGTGCCAGCAGCCAAGAAGGTGGCACTTATAATTCACCCCTCCACTTT
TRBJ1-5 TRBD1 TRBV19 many CASSPGTGVQPQHF TGTGCCAGTAGTCCCGGGACAGGGGTTCAGCCCCAGCATTTT
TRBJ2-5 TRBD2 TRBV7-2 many CASSLGGSEKTQYF TGTGCCAGCAGCTTAGGCGGGAGCGAGAAGACCCAGTACTTC
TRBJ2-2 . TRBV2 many CASSVDQPTGELFF TGTGCCAGCAGCGTCGACCAGCCCACCGGGGAGCTGTTTTTT
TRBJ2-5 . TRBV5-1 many CASSLSAGRQTQYF TGCGCCAGCAGCTTGTCGGCAGGGAGGCAGACCCAGTACTTC
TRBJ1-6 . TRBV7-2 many CASSFQGFFSPLHF TGTGCCAGCAGCTTTCAAGGGTTCTTTTCACCCCTCCACTTT
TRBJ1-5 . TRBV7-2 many CASSIVPFNQPQHF TGTGCCAGCAGCATCGTCCCCTTTAATCAGCCCCAGCATTTT
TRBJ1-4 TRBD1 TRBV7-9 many CASSLTGGAGTNEKLFF TGTGCCAGCAGCTTAACAGGGGGCGCAGGGACTAATGAAAAACTGTTTTTT
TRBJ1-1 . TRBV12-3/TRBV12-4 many CASSLWATEAFF TGTGCCAGCAGTTTATGGGCCACTGAAGCTTTCTTT
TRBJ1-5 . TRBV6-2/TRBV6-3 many CASSYEMGRLLNQPQHF TGTGCCAGCAGTTATGAAATGGGACGGCTACTCAATCAGCCCCAGCATTTT
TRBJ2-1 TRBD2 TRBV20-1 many CSVVLGTSGGAKAEQFF TGCAGTGTCGTCCTGGGGACTAGCGGGGGGGCTAAGGCTGAGCAGTTCTTC
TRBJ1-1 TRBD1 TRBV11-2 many CASSLVKGARTEAFF TGTGCCAGCAGCTTAGTAAAGGGGGCGCGAACTGAAGCTTTCTTT
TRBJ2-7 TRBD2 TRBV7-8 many CASSLAVAGVTYEQYF TGTGCCAGCAGCTTAGCCGTAGCGGGGGTGACCTACGAGCAGTACTTC
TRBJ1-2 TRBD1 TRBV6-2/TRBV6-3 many CASSQQGDGYGYTF TGTGCCAGCAGTCAGCAGGGGGACGGATATGGCTACACCTTC
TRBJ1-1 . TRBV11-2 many CASSLVPARGRLKNTEAFF TGTGCCAGCAGCTTAGTTCCCGCGCGGGGACGGTTAAAGAACACTGAAGCTTTCTTT
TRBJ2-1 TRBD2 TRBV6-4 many CASSDTSVSEQFF TGTGCCAGCAGTGATACTAGCGTTTCTGAGCAGTTCTTC
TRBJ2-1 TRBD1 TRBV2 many CAWTGDSYNEQFF TGTGCCTGGACAGGGGATTCATACAATGAGCAGTTCTTC
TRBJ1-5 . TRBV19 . CASSRRDSNQPQHF TGTGCCAGTAGCAGAAGGGATAGCAATCAGCCCCAGCATTTT
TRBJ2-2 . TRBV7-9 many CASSSLAATGELFF TGTGCCAGCAGCTCCTTAGCCGCCACCGGGGAGCTGTTTTTT
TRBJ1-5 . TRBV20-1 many CSARVRGLNQPQHF TGCAGTGCTAGGGTCCGCGGGCTCAATCAGCCCCAGCATTTT
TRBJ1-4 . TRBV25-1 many CASSESQVMGEKLFF TGTGCCAGCAGTGAATCGCAGGTCATGGGAGAAAAACTGTTTTTT
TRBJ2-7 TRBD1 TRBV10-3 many CAIRAGTGIYEQYF TGTGCCATCAGGGCCGGGACAGGGATTTACGAGCAGTACTTC
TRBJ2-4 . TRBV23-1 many CASSQSDSHGKNIQYF TGCGCCAGCAGTCAGTCGGACAGTCACGGCAAAAACATTCAGTACTTC
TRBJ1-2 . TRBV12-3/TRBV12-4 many CASSLGHLDYGYTF TGTGCCAGCAGCTTAGGACACCTTGACTATGGCTACACCTTC
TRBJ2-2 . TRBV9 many CASSPWTANTGELFF TGTGCCAGCAGCCCTTGGACAGCGAACACCGGGGAGCTGTTCTTT
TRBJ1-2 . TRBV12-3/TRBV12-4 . CASSRDRRPYGYTF TGTGCCAGCAGCCGGGACCGTCGGCCCTATGGCTACACCTTC
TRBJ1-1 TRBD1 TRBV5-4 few CASSLARGGMNTEAFF TGTGCCAGCAGCTTGGCCAGGGGGGGGATGAACACTGAAGCTTTCTTT
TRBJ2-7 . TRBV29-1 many CSGGSGNEQYF TGCAGCGGGGGTTCGGGTAACGAGCAGTACTTC
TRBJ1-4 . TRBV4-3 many CASSQDWSPYRGEKLFF TGCGCCAGCAGCCAAGATTGGAGTCCATACCGGGGGGAAAAACTGTTTTTT
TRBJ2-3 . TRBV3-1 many CASSQESASTDTQYF TGTGCCAGCAGCCAAGAGTCGGCTAGCACAGATACGCAGTATTTT
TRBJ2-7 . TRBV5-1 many CASSLGNRASYEQYF TGCGCCAGCAGCTTGGGTAACAGGGCCTCCTACGAGCAGTACTTC
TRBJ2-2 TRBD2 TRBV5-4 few CASSLDLGGANTGELFF TGTGCCAGCAGCTTGGATTTGGGGGGGGCGAACACCGGGGAGCTGTTTTTT
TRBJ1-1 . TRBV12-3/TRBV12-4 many CASSKIAAGEAFF TGTGCCAGCAGCAAGATCGCGGCCGGGGAAGCTTTCTTT
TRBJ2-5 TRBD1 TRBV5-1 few CASSHGQGWRETQYF TGCGCCAGCAGCCACGGACAGGGGTGGCGCGAGACCCAGTACTTC
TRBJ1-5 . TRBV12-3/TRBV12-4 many CASSLANREDQPQHF TGTGCCAGCAGTTTAGCCAACAGGGAGGATCAGCCCCAGCATTTT
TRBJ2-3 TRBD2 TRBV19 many CASGGLAGGTDTQYF TGTGCCAGTGGCGGGCTAGCGGGGGGCACAGATACGCAGTATTTT
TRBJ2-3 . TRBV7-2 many CASSFDASGTQYF TGTGCCAGCAGCTTCGATGCCTCGGGTACGCAGTATTTT